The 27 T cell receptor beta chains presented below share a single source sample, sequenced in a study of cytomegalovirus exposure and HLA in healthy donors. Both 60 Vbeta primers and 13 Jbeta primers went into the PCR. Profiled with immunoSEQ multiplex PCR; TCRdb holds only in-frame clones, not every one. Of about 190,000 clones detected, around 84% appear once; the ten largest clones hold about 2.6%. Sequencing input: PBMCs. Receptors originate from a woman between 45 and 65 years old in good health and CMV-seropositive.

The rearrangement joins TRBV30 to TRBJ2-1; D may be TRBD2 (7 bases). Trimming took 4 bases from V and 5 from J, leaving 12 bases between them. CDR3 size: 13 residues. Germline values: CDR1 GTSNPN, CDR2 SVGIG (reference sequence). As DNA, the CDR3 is TGTGCCTGGACACGGGGGGCCGACAATGAGCAGTTCTTC. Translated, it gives CAWTRGADNEQFF.

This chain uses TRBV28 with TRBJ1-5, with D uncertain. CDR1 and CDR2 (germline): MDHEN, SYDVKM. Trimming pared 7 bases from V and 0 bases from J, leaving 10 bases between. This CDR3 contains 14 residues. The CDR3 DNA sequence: TGTGCCAGCATCGCACACAGTAGCAATCAGCCCCAGCATTTT. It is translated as CASIAHSSNQPQHF.

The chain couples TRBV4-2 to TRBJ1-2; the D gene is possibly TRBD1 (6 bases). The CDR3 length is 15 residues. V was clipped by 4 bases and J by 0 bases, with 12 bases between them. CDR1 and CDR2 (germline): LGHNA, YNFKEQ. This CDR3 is CASSPGTKANYGYTF. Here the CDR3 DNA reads TGTGCCAGCAGCCCCGGGACAAAAGCTAACTATGGCTACACCTTC.

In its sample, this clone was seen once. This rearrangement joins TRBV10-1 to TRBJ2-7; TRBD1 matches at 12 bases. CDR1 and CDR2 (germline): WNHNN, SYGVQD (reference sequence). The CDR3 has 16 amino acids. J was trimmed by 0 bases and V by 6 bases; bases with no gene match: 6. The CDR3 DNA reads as TGCGCCAGCAGCCCGGGACAGGGGGCGATCTCCTACGAGCAGTACTTC. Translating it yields CASSPGQGAISYEQYF.

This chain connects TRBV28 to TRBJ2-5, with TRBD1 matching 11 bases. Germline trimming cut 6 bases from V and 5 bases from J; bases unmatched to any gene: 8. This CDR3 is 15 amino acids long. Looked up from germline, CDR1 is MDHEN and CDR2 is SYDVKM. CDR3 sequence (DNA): TGTGCCAGCAGGGGGGGGGACAGGGGGGTTGAGACCCAGTACTTC. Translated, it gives CASRGGDRGVETQYF. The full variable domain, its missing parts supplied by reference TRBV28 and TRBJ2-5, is DVKVTQSSRYLVKRTGEKVFLECVQDMDHENMFWYRQDPGLGLRLIYFSYDVKMKEKGDIPEGYSVSREKKERFSLILESASTNQTSMYLCASRGGDRGVETQYFGPGTRLLVL.

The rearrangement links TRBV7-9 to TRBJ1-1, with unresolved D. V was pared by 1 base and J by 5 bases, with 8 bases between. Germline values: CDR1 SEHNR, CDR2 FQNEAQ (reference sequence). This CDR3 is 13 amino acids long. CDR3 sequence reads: CASSLGSGTEAFF. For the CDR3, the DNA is TGTGCCAGCAGCTTAGGGTCAGGTACTGAAGCTTTCTTT.

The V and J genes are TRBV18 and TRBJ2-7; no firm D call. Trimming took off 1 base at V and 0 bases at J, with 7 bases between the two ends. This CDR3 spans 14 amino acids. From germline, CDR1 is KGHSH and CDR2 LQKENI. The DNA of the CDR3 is TGTGCCAGCTCACCACTAGAGAGCTCCTACGAGCAGTACTTC. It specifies CASSPLESSYEQYF.

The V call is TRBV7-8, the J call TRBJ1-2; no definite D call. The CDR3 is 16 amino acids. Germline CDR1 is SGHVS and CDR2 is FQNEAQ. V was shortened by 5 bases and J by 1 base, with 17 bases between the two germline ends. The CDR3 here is CASSLRSAGINYGYTF. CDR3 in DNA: TGTGCCAGCAGCCTTAGGTCCGCGGGGATTAACTATGGCTACACCTTC.

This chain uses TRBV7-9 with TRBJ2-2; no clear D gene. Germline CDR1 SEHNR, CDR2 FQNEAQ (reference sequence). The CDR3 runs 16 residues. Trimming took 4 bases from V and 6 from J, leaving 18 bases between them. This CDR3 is CASSSPAGLGPGELFF. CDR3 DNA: TGTGCCAGCAGCTCCCCGGCCGGTTTGGGCCCCGGGGAGCTGTTTTTT.

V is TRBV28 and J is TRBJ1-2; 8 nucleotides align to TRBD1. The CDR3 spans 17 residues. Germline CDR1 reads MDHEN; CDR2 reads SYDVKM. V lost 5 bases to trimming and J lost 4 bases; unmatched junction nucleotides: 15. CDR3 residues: CASSGQGAQQSLYGYTF. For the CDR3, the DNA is TGTGCCAGCAGTGGGCAGGGGGCCCAGCAGAGCCTCTATGGCTACACCTTC.

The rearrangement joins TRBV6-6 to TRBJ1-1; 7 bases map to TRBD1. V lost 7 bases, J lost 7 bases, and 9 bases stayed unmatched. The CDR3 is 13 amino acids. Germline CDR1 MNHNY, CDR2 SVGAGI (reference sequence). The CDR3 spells CASTQEGAGEAFF. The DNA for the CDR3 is TGTGCCAGCACCCAGGAGGGGGCCGGTGAAGCTTTCTTT.

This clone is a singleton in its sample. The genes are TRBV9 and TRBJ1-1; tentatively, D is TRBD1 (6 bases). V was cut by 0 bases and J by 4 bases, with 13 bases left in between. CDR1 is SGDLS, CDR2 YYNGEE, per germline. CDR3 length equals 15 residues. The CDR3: CASSVGSLRGTEAFF. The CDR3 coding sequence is TGTGCCAGCAGCGTAGGGTCCCTCAGGGGCACTGAAGCTTTCTTT.

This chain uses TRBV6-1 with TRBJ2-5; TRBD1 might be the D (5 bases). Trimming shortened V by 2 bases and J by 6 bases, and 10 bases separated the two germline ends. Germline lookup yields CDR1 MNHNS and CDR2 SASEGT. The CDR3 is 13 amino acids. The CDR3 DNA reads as TGTGCCAGCAGTGAAAAAGGGGAAAAGACCCAGTACTTC. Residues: CASSEKGEKTQYF.

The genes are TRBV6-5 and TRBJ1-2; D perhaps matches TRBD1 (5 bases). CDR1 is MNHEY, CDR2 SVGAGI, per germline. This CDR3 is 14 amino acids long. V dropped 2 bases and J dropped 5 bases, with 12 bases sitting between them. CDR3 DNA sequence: TGTGCCAGCAGTTACGGACAACCCCAATATGGCTACACCTTC. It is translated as CASSYGQPQYGYTF.

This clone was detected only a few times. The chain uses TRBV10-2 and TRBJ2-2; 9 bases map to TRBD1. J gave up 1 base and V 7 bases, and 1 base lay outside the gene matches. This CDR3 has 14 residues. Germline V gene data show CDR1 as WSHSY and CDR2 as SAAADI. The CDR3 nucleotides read TGCGCCAGCAAGGGACAGGGGAACACCGGGGAGCTGTTTTTT. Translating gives CASKGQGNTGELFF.

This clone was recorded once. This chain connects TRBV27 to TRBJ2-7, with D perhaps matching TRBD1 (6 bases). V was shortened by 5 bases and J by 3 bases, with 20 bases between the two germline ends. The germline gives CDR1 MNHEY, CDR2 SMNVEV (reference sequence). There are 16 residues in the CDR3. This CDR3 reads CASSRGQGLMVYEQYF. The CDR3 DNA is TGTGCCAGCAGTCGGGGTCAGGGGTTAATGGTCTACGAGCAGTACTTC.

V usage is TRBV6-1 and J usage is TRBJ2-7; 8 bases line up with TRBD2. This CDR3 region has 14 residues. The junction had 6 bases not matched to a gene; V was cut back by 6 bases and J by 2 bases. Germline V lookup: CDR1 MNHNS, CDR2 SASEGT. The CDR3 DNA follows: TGTGCCAGCAGGCGGGGGGCAGGGCCCTACGAGCAGTACTTC. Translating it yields CASRRGAGPYEQYF.

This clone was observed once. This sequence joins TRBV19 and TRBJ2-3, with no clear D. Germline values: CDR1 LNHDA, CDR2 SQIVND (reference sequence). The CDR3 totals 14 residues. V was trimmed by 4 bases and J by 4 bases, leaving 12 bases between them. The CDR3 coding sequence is TGTGCCAGTAGTACGTATGCGTCCGCAGATACGCAGTATTTT. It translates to CASSTYASADTQYF.

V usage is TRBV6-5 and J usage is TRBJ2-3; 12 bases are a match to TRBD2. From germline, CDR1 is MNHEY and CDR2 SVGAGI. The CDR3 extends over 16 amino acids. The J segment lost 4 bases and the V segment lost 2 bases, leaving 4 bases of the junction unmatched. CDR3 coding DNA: TGTGCCAGCAGTTACCAGACTAGCGGGGGTTCAGATACGCAGTATTTT. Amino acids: CASSYQTSGGSDTQYF.

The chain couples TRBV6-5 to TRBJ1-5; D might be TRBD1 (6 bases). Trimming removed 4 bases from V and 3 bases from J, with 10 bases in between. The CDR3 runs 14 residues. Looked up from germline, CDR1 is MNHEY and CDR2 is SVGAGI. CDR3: CASSSGQYNQPQHF. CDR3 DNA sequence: TGTGCCAGCAGTTCCGGACAGTACAATCAGCCCCAGCATTTT.

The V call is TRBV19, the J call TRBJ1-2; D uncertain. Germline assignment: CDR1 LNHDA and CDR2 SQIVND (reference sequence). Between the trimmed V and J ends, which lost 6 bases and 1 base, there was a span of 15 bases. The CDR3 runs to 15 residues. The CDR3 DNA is TGTGCCAGTAGGGCCCCAGGCAGGAATAACTATGGCTACACCTTC. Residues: CASRAPGRNNYGYTF.

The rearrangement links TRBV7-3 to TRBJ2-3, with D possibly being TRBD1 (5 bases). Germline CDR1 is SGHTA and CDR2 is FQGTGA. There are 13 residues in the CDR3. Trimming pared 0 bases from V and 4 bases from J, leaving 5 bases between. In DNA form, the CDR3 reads TGTGCCAGCAGCTTAACAGGGGCAGATACGCAGTATTTT. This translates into CASSLTGADTQYF.

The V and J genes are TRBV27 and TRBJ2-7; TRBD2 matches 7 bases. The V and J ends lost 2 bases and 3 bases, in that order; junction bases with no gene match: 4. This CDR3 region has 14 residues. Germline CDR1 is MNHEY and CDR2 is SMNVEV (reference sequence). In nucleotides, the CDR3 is TGTGCCAGCAGTTTAGGGGGGGAGTACTACGAGCAGTACTTC. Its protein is CASSLGGEYYEQYF.

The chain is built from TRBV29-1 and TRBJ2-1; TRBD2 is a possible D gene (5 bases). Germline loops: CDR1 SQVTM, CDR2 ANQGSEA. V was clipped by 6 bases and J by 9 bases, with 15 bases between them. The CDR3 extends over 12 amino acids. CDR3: CSVDLFAGEQFF. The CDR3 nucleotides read TGCAGCGTCGACTTGTTCGCGGGTGAGCAGTTCTTC.

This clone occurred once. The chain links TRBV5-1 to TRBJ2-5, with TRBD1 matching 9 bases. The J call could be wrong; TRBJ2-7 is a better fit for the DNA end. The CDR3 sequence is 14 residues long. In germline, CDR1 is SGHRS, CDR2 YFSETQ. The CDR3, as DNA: TGCGCCAGCAGCTACGGGACAGGGTCCTACGAGCAGTACTTC. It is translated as CASSYGTGSYEQYF.

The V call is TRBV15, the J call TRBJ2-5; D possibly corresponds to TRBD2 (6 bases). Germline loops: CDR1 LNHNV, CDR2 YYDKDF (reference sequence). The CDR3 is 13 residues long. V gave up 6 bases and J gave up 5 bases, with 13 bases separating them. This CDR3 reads CATRGGNSETQYF. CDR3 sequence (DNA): TGTGCCACCAGGGGGGGAAACTCGGAGACCCAGTACTTC.

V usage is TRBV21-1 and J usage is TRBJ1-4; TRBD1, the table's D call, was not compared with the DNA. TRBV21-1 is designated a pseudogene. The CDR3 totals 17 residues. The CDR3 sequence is CASSKDRGWATNEKLFF. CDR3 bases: TGTGCCAGCAGCAAAGACAGGGGTTGGGCAACTAATGAAAAACTGTTTTTT.